This TCR beta chain was sequenced for a study of blood T cell repertoires in COVID-19. In the study overall: COVID-19 samples, acute and convalescent, were from the United States, Italy and Spain. In each case, the material was cDNA or gDNA derived from T cells, B-cell-depleted T cells, or PBMCs.

Original data processing: Nucleated cell number was recorded as an estimate derived from reference gene primer amplification. The repertoire was sequenced with immunoSEQ multiplex PCR; TCRdb's copy has only in-frame clones and lacks some. The DNA was the basis for D and trimming; V, J and clone size are from that table. The table includes some 70,000 clones, about four fifths detected once. This CDR3 has 15 residues. J lost 7 bases, V lost 5 bases, and 11 bases had no gene match. Germline CDR1 and CDR2: SGHVS and FQNEAQ. The chain recombines TRBV7-8 with TRBJ2-1; the match to TRBD1 covers 7 bases. Sequenced: peripheral blood. The TCR sequence derives from a woman aged 55-69 years with acute or convalescent COVID-19. DNA of the CDR3: TGTGCCAGCAGCGACGACAGGGTGATTGAGAATGAGCAGTTCTTC. Residues: CASSDDRVIENEQFF.